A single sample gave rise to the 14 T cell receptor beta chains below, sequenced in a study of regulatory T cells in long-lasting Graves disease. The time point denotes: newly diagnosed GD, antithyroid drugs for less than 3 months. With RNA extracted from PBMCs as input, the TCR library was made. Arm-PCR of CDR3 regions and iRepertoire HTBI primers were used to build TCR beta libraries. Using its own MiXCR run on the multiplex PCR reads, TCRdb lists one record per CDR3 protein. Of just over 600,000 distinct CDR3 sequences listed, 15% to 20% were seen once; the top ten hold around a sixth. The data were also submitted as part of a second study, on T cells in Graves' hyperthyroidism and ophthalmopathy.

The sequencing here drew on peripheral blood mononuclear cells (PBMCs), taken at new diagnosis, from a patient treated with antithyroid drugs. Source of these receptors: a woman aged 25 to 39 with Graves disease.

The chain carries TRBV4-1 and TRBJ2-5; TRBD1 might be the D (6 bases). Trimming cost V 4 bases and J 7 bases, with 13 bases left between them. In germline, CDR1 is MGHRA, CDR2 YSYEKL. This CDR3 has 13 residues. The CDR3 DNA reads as TGCGCCAGCAGCCTTGGGACATTGAGGACCCAGTACTTC. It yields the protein CASSLGTLRTQYF.

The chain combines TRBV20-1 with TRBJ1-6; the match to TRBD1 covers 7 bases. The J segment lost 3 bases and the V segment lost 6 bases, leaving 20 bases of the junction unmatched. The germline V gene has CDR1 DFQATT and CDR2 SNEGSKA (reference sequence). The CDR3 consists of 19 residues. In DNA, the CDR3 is TGCAGTGCAACGAGACAGGTCCTACAAGGGGGCTACTATAATTCACCCCTCCACTTT. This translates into CSATRQVLQGGYYNSPLHF.

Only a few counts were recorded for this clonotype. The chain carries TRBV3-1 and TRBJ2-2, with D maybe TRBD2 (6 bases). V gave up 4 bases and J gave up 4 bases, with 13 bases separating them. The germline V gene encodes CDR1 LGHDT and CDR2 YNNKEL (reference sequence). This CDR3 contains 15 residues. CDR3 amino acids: CASSRPGVSTGELFF. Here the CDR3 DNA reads TGTGCCAGCAGCCGTCCGGGAGTCTCCACCGGGGAGCTGTTTTTT.

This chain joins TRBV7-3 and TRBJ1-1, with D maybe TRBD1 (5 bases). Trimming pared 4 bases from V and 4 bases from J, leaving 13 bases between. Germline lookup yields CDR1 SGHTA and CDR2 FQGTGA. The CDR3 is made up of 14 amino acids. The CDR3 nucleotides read TGTGCCAGCAGCTCCCAGCCGGGACCCACTGAAGCTTTCTTT. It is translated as CASSSQPGPTEAFF.

For the CDR3, the DNA is TGTGCCAGCAGTGCCCGACAGCCTAGCAATCAGCCCCAGCATTTT. Translated, it gives CASSARQPSNQPQHF. V gene TRBV6-4 combines with J gene TRBJ1-5; the D gene is possibly TRBD1 (5 bases). Per germline, CDR1 MRHNA and CDR2 SNTAGT. Trimming took 4 bases from V and 0 from J, leaving 10 bases between them. This CDR3 is 15 amino acids long.

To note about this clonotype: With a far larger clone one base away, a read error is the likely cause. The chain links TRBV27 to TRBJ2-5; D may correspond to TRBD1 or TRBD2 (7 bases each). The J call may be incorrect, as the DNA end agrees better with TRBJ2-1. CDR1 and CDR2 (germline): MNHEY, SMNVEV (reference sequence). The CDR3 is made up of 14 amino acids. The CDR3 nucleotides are TGTGCCAGCAGTCAGGGGGGGGGCCGCAATGAGCAGTTCTTC. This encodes CASSQGGGRNEQFF.

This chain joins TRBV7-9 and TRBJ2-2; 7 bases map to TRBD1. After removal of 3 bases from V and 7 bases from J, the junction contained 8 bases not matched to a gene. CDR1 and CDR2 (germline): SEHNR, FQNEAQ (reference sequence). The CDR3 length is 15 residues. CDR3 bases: TGTGCCAGCAGCTTTATACAGGGGCTGGGCGGGGAGCTGTTTTTT. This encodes CASSFIQGLGGELFF.

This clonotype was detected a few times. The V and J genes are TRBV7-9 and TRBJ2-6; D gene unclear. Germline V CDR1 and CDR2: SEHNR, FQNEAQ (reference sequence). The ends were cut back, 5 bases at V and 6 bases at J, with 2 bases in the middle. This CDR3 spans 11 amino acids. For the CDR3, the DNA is TGTGCCAGCAGCCAGGCCAACGTCCTGACTTTC. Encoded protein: CASSQANVLTF.

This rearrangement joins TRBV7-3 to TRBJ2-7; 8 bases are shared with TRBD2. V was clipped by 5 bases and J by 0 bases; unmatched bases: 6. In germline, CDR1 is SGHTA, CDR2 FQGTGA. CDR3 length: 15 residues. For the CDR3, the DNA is TGTGCCAGCAGCCCCCATGGGACTAGCTCCTACGAGCAGTACTTC. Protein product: CASSPHGTSSYEQYF.

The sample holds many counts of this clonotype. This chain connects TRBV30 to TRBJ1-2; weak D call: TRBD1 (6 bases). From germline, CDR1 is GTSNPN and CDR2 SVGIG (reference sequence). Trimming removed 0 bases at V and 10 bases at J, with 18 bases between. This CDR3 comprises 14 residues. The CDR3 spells CAWSVSGAGVVYTF. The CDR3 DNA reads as TGTGCCTGGAGTGTATCGGGGGCTGGGGTTGTCTACACCTTC.

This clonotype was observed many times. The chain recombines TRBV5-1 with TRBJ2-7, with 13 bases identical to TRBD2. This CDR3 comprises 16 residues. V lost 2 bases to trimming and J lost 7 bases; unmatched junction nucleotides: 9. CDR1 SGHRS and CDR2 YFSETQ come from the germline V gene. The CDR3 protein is CASSFGAGLAGVEQYF. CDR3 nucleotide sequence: TGCGCCAGCAGCTTCGGGGCCGGACTAGCGGGAGTTGAGCAGTACTTC. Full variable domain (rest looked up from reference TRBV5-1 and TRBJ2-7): KAGVTQTPRYLIKTRGQQVTLSCSPISGHRSVSWYQQTPGQGLQFLFEYFSETQRNKGNFPGRFSGRQFSNSRSEMNVSTLELGDSALYLCASSFGAGLAGVEQYFGPGTRLTVT.

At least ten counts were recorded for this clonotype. The CDR3 protein is CASSQEPQTGNQHF. CDR3 DNA: TGTGCCAGCAGCCAAGAACCTCAGACCGGGAACCAGCATTTT. The chain is built from TRBV3-1 and TRBJ1-5; D ambiguous. Trimming took 0 bases from V and 12 from J, leaving 15 bases between them. This CDR3 has 14 amino acids. The germline V gene has CDR1 LGHDT and CDR2 YNNKEL (reference sequence).

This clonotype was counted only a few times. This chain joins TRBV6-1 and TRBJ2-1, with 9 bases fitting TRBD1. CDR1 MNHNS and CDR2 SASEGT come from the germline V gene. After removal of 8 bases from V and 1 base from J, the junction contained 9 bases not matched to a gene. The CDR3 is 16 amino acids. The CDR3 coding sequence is TGTGCCAGCTACGTGGGGGACAGGGCTTCCTACAATGAGCAGTTCTTC. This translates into CASYVGDRASYNEQFF.

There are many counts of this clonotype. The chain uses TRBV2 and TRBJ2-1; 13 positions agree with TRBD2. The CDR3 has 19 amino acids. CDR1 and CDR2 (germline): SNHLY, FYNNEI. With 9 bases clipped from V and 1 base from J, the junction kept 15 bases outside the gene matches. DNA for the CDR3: TGTGCCAGTTACGGTCCGGGACTAGCGGGAAGTAGTTCCTACAATGAGCAGTTCTTC. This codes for CASYGPGLAGSSSYNEQFF.